These 32 T cell receptor beta chains were sequenced from one sample in a study of graft-versus-host responses after intestinal transplantation. Assay used: immunoSEQ multiplex PCR; TCRdb lists only in-frame clones, some missing. The data hold about 21,000 clones, with around three fifths observed a single time. Material: alloreactive CD4+ T cells from a mixed lymphocyte reaction culture, obtained before intestinal transplant. Subset noted: CFSE-low proliferating T cells sorted from roughly 6-day pre-transplant mixed lymphocyte reaction (GvH or HvG direction). These receptors were taken from a human patient who received an intestinal transplant.

The chain carries TRBV5-1 and TRBJ2-1; 7 bases map to TRBD2. V trimming: 0 bases; J trimming: 3 bases; junction bases outside the gene matches: 6. The CDR3 is 16 residues long. Germline loops: CDR1 SGHRS, CDR2 YFSETQ. In nucleotides, the CDR3 is TGCGCCAGCAGCTTGGACGCTCGCGGGGGCTACAATGAGCAGTTCTTC. This encodes CASSLDARGGYNEQFF.

This clone was detected a few times. The chain carries TRBV28 and TRBJ2-6; 8 bases agree with TRBD2. The V and J ends lost 3 bases and 0 bases, in that order; junction bases with no gene match: 16. The CDR3 is 21 residues long. From germline, CDR1 is MDHEN and CDR2 SYDVKM. CDR3: CASSFPRGGLGFASGANVLTF. The CDR3 region has the DNA TGTGCCAGCAGTTTCCCCCGCGGGGGGCTGGGGTTTGCCTCTGGGGCCAACGTCCTGACTTTC.

This clone was counted only a few times. V and J are TRBV6-5 and TRBJ2-2; maybe TRBD2 (5 bases). V was trimmed by 2 bases and J by 5 bases, leaving 12 bases between them. Germline V gene sequence: CDR1 MNHEY, CDR2 SVGAGI. This CDR3 comprises 15 residues. The CDR3 DNA is TGTGCCAGCAGTTACCGCGGGCTCAAAACCGGGGAGCTGTTTTTT. This translates into CASSYRGLKTGELFF.

This clone was found a few times. The rearrangement links TRBV19 to TRBJ2-1; possible D gene TRBD1, 5 bases. V lost 8 bases to trimming and J lost 8 bases, with 19 bases between them. This CDR3 spans 14 amino acids. Germline loops: CDR1 LNHDA, CDR2 SQIVND (reference sequence). CDR3 sequence (DNA): TGTGCCAGTTGGTCTAGGGGCAGGACGGATGAGCAGTTCTTC. Translating gives CASWSRGRTDEQFF.

The chain has TRBV19 and TRBJ1-4, with TRBD1 matching 9 bases. In germline, CDR1 is LNHDA, CDR2 SQIVND (reference sequence). V lost 3 bases and J lost 8; bases outside the gene matches: 10. This CDR3 is built from 16 residues. This chain's CDR3 is CASSMRYRGRKEKLFF. The DNA for the CDR3 is TGTGCCAGTAGTATGAGGTACAGGGGGCGAAAAGAAAAACTGTTTTTT.

J is TRBJ2-1 and V is TRBV5-4, with D perhaps matching TRBD2 (5 bases). V lost 0 bases, J lost 0 bases, and 7 bases lay in between. CDR3 size: 15 residues. Germline-derived CDR1 and CDR2 are SGHNT and YYREEE (reference sequence). The CDR3 loop reads CASSLERSSYNEQFF. CDR3 nucleotide sequence: TGTGCCAGCAGCTTGGAGCGGAGCTCCTACAATGAGCAGTTCTTC.

The sample holds a few counts of this clone. The CDR3 region is CASSEEGSGVSYEQYF. DNA for the CDR3: TGTGCCAGCAGTGAAGAAGGGAGCGGGGTCTCCTACGAGCAGTACTTC. This chain joins TRBV6-1 and TRBJ2-7; the match to TRBD2 covers 7 bases. The CDR3 has 16 amino acids. Germline V CDR1 and CDR2: MNHNS, SASEGT. The J segment lost 0 bases and the V segment lost 1 base, leaving 6 bases of the junction unmatched.

The rearrangement links TRBV19 to TRBJ2-1; the match to TRBD2 covers 11 bases. CDR1 and CDR2 (germline): LNHDA, SQIVND (reference sequence). The CDR3 covers 21 residues. The junction had 21 bases not matched to a gene; V was cut back by 1 base and J by 7 bases. The CDR3 region has the DNA TGTGCCAGTAGTATAGCCCCCTTACGGCCTACTAGCGGGAGCAGGGGTAATGAGCAGTTCTTC. Translating it yields CASSIAPLRPTSGSRGNEQFF.

The V gene is TRBV7-3, the J gene TRBJ2-3, with 7 bases fitting TRBD2. The ends lost 11 bases at V and 3 bases at J; junction bases unmatched: 5. The CDR3 totals 12 residues. The germline V gene encodes CDR1 SGHTA and CDR2 FQGTGA. CDR3 sequence: CAGGGETDTQYF. DNA for the CDR3: TGTGCCGGGGGGGGAGAAACAGATACGCAGTATTTT.

This chain links TRBV7-9 with TRBJ2-3, with D possibly matching TRBD2 (6 bases). The CDR3 is 17 amino acids. CDR1 SEHNR and CDR2 FQNEAQ come from the germline V gene (reference sequence). Trimming stripped 2 bases from V and 2 bases from J, with 17 bases between. The CDR3 nucleotides are TGTGCCAGCAGCTTACCCCCTCTAGCGTTGGACACAGATACGCAGTATTTT. This codes for CASSLPPLALDTDTQYF.

In the case of this clone: The junction departs from germline at one end; a sequencing error may be responsible. This sequence joins TRBV6-5 and TRBJ1-2; 7 bases are a match to TRBD1. The germline V gene has CDR1 MNHEY and CDR2 SVGAGI. The CDR3 is 14 amino acids. CDR3: CASSTRDRIYGYAF. CDR3 coding DNA: TGTGCCAGCAGTACCCGGGACAGAATCTATGGCTACGCCTTC.

The V and J genes are TRBV7-6 and TRBJ2-3, with 9 bases aligning to TRBD2. CDR1 SGHVS and CDR2 FNYEAQ come from the germline V gene. The CDR3 sequence is 18 residues long. The ends lost 3 bases at V and 1 base at J; junction bases unmatched: 11. The CDR3 spells CASSFLGRIAGGTDTQYF. CDR3 sequence (DNA): TGTGCCAGCAGCTTCTTAGGCCGAATAGCGGGGGGCACAGATACGCAGTATTTT.

The chain links TRBV10-2 to TRBJ2-2, with D tentatively TRBD1 (7 bases). CDR3 length equals 15 residues. The V gene's germline CDR1 is WSHSY and CDR2 SAAADI. Trimming shortened V by 6 bases and J by 3 bases, and 14 bases separated the two germline ends. CDR3 sequence reads: CASRQGGIDTGELFF. The CDR3 nucleotides are TGCGCCAGCAGGCAGGGGGGAATAGACACCGGGGAGCTGTTTTTT.

The V gene is TRBV9, the J gene TRBJ1-2; no reliable D call. This CDR3 has 15 amino acids. The V end was cut by 0 bases, the J end by 2 bases, with 11 bases between. The germline gives CDR1 SGDLS, CDR2 YYNGEE. CDR3 region: CASSVDPGGNYGYTF. DNA for the CDR3: TGTGCCAGCAGCGTAGATCCGGGAGGGAACTATGGCTACACCTTC.

V is TRBV5-6 and J is TRBJ2-2, with 12 nucleotides matching TRBD2. Trimming cost V 4 bases and J 0 bases; bases outside gene matches: 7. Germline assignment: CDR1 SGHDT and CDR2 YYEEEE. The CDR3 extends over 18 amino acids. CDR3 protein: CASSLRTSGTSNTGELFF. In DNA, the CDR3 is TGTGCCAGCAGCCTTAGGACTAGCGGGACTTCGAACACCGGGGAGCTGTTTTTT.

The chain has TRBV21-1 and TRBJ2-7; TRBD2, the D gene given by the table, was not confirmed from the DNA. TRBV21-1 is described as a pseudogene. The length of the CDR3 is 14 residues. The CDR3 DNA reads TGTGCCAGCAGCCCCGGCGGCTCCTCTTACGAGCAGTACTTC. Translating it yields CASSPGGSSYEQYF.

The chain employs TRBV19 and TRBJ2-1, with a possible D match to TRBD1 (6 bases). The CDR3 consists of 15 residues. The V and J ends lost 6 bases and 0 bases respectively, with 12 bases between them. CDR1 is LNHDA, CDR2 SQIVND, per germline (reference sequence). The CDR3 DNA reads TGTGCCAGTAGCTTTTGGGGACACTCCTACAATGAGCAGTTCTTC. This codes for CASSFWGHSYNEQFF.

In its sample, this clone is medium-sized. The J gene is TRBJ1-4, the V gene TRBV11-2, with D perhaps TRBD1 (6 bases). V dropped 5 bases and J dropped 7 bases, with 17 bases sitting between them. The CDR3 length is 15 residues. CDR1 is SGHAT, CDR2 FQNNGV, per germline. The chain's CDR3 is CASSPRTAGGEKLFF. CDR3 DNA: TGTGCCAGCAGCCCCAGGACAGCCGGAGGTGAAAAACTGTTTTTT. The variable domain in full, completed from reference TRBV11-2 and TRBJ1-4, reads EAGVAQSPRYKIIEKRQSVAFWCNPISGHATLYWYQQILGQGPKLLIQFQNNGVVDDSQLPKDRFSAERLKGVDSTLKIQPAKLEDSAVYLCASSPRTAGGEKLFFGSGTQLSVL.

This clone was seen only once. J is TRBJ1-6 and V is TRBV30; D gene uncertain. From germline, CDR1 is GTSNPN and CDR2 SVGIG (reference sequence). The CDR3 extends over 15 amino acids. The V end was cut by 1 base, the J end by 7 bases, with 14 bases between. The CDR3, as DNA: TGTGCCTGGAGTGCCACAGCTCAAACCAATTCACCCCTCCACTTT. As protein: CAWSATAQTNSPLHF. Full variable domain (outside the CDR3, taken from reference TRBV30 and TRBJ1-6): SQTIHQWPATLVQPVGSPLSLECTVEGTSNPNLYWYRQAAGRGLQLLFYSVGIGQISSEVPQNLSASRPQDRQFILSSKKLLLSDSGFYLCAWSATAQTNSPLHFGNGTRLTVT.

The V gene is TRBV7-8, the J gene TRBJ1-2; TRBD1 is a possible D gene (6 bases). CDR3 size: 17 residues. V dropped 4 bases and J dropped 0 bases, with 18 bases sitting between them. Germline-derived CDR1 and CDR2 are SGHVS and FQNEAQ. CDR3 amino acids: CASSSPGHGEPNYGYTF. The CDR3 DNA is TGTGCCAGCAGCTCACCGGGACACGGGGAGCCTAACTATGGCTACACCTTC.

This clone was seen only a few times. The rearrangement links TRBV9 to TRBJ1-3; 8 bases fit TRBD1. The CDR3 has 16 amino acids. V was clipped by 3 bases and J by 0 bases; unmatched bases: 5. In germline, CDR1 is SGDLS, CDR2 YYNGEE. The CDR3 is CASSATTGGSGNTIYF. For the CDR3, the DNA is TGTGCCAGCAGCGCGACCACAGGGGGCTCTGGAAACACCATATATTTT.

The genes are TRBV5-1 and TRBJ1-2; 11 bases are a match to TRBD1. Germline V gene sequence: CDR1 SGHRS, CDR2 YFSETQ. V was pared by 0 bases and J by 4 bases, with 8 bases of the junction left unmatched. CDR3 length: 17 residues. The chain's CDR3 is CASSLALGQGAGYGYTF. The DNA for the CDR3 is TGCGCCAGCAGCTTGGCCCTCGGACAGGGGGCAGGCTATGGCTACACCTTC.

The chain joins TRBV7-2 to TRBJ2-3; TRBD2 aligns across 12 bases. V lost 1 base, J lost 3 bases, and 2 bases stayed unmatched. The CDR3 sequence is 16 residues long. Germline V lookup: CDR1 SGHTA, CDR2 FQGNSA. Here the CDR3 reads CASSLGLAGGTDTQYF. CDR3 nucleotides: TGTGCCAGCAGCTTAGGGCTAGCGGGGGGGACAGATACGCAGTATTTT.

This clone has more than one count but fewer than ten. The J gene is TRBJ2-7, the V gene TRBV5-1, with 7 bases identical to TRBD1. This CDR3 contains 16 residues. After removal of 0 bases from V and 4 bases from J, the junction contained 10 bases not matched to a gene. Looked up from germline, CDR1 is SGHRS and CDR2 is YFSETQ. CDR3 sequence: CASSLASTGSYYEQYF. The CDR3 coding sequence is TGCGCCAGCAGCTTGGCCTCGACAGGGTCCTATTACGAGCAGTACTTC.

The gene calls are TRBV10-3 and TRBJ2-3, with 8 nucleotides matching TRBD1. The CDR3 is made up of 17 amino acids. Trimming took 2 bases from V and 1 from J; bases not matched to a gene: 8. The germline V gene has CDR1 ENHRY and CDR2 SYGVKD. DNA for the CDR3: TGTGCCATCAGTGAGCCTAACCCGGGACAGGGCACAGATACGCAGTATTTT. Its translation: CAISEPNPGQGTDTQYF.

This rearrangement joins TRBV7-9 to TRBJ2-1; the D is unclear. V lost 5 bases, J lost 10 bases, and 9 bases lay in between. The CDR3 runs to 11 residues. Per germline, CDR1 SEHNR and CDR2 FQNEAQ (reference sequence). CDR3 sequence (DNA): TGTGCCAGCAGCCCGCAGACAGAGCAGTTCTTC. This encodes CASSPQTEQFF.

This clone is judged medium-sized. The J gene is TRBJ1-2, the V gene TRBV29-1; the match to TRBD1 covers 7 bases. The trim removed 3 bases at V and 5 bases at J, leaving 3 bases unmatched. Germline CDR1 and CDR2: SQVTM and ANQGSEA. The CDR3 contains 12 residues. CDR3: CSVEGGQYGYTF. CDR3 coding DNA: TGCAGCGTTGAGGGGGGACAGTATGGCTACACCTTC.

V is TRBV9 and J is TRBJ1-3; D is ambiguous. V shed 6 bases and J shed 1 base, with 8 bases lying between them. The length of the CDR3 is 13 residues. CDR1 and CDR2 (germline): SGDLS, YYNGEE. The CDR3 protein is CASNEGSGNTIYF. The CDR3 DNA is TGTGCCAGCAATGAGGGTTCTGGAAACACCATATATTTT.

V usage is TRBV9 and J usage is TRBJ2-1; 7 bases align to TRBD2. From germline, CDR1 is SGDLS and CDR2 YYNGEE. The CDR3 is 16 amino acids. J gave up 0 bases and V 1 base, and 4 bases lay outside the gene matches. The CDR3 here is CASSVYRGSSYNEQFF. Here the CDR3 DNA reads TGTGCCAGCAGCGTATACCGCGGGAGCTCCTACAATGAGCAGTTCTTC.

This clone was detected a few times. V usage is TRBV21-1 and J usage is TRBJ1-2; TRBD1, the table's D call, lacks a check against the DNA. TRBV21-1 is marked as a pseudogene. This CDR3 comprises 13 residues. The CDR3 sequence is CASSKQGSYGYTF. The CDR3 nucleotides are TGTGCCAGCAGCAAACAGGGCAGCTATGGCTACACCTTC.

The gene calls are TRBV5-1 and TRBJ2-1; the D gene is possibly TRBD1 (7 bases). This CDR3 spans 18 amino acids. Germline CDR1 is SGHRS and CDR2 is YFSETQ. V gave up 0 bases and J gave up 7 bases, with 23 bases separating them. CDR3 loop: CASSLGLGRRGPSNEQFF. DNA for the CDR3: TGCGCCAGCAGCTTGGGGTTGGGTAGGAGGGGGCCCTCTAATGAGCAGTTCTTC.

The V and J genes are TRBV5-1 and TRBJ2-3; 11 positions match TRBD2. The CDR3 consists of 16 residues. V gave up 3 bases and J gave up 14 bases; unmatched junction bases: 17. The V gene's germline CDR1 is SGHRS and CDR2 YFSETQ. Here the CDR3 reads CASSSGPGLAVLGRYF. CDR3 sequence (DNA): TGCGCCAGCAGCTCGGGGCCGGGACTAGCGGTTCTGGGTCGGTATTTT.